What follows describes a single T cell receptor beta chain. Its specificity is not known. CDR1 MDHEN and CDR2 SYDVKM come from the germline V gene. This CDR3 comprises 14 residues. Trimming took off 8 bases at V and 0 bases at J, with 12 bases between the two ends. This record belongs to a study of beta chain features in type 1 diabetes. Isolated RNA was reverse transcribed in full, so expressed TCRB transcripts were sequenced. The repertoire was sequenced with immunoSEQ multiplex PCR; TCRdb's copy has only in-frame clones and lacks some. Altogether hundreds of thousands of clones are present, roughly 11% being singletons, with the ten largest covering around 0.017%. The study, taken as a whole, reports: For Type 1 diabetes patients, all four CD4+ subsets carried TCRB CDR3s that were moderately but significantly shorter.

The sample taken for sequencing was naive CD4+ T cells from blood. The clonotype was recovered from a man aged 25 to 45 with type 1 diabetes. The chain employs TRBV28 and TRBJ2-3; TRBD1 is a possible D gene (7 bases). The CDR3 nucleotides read TGTGCCAGCTCCCAGGGGGGAAGCACAGATACGCAGTATTTT. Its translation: CASSQGGSTDTQYF.